This is a list of T cell receptor beta chains from one sample in a study of T cell responses to AZD1222 COVID-19 vaccine. Produced via immunoSEQ multiplex PCR; TCRdb's table is partial and in-frame only. The sample lists around 150,000 clones; 90% to 95% were seen once. The material was peripheral blood, obtained 28 days after the second AZD1222 dose. Receptors originate from an adult who received the AZD1222 COVID-19 vaccine. Each CDR3 is given with its conserved first and last residue. Fields, in order: V gene, D gene, J gene, clone size, CDR3 protein, CDR3 DNA. The D gene is left open where the match is weak. Clone size is not always given. Where it is, it says once, few, many or a class for expanded clones.

TRBV30,.,TRBJ2-5,.,CAWTTRETQYF,TGTGCCTGGACTACGCGGGAGACCCAGTACTTC
TRBV6-1,.,TRBJ1-4,.,CASSEAGGAEKLFF,TGTGCCAGCAGTGAAGCGGGGGGGGCTGAAAAACTGTTTTTT
TRBV28,TRBD1,TRBJ2-7,once,CASSPGQGPYEQYF,TGTGCCAGCAGTCCCGGACAGGGCCCGTACGAGCAGTACTTC
TRBV5-4,.,TRBJ2-2,.,CASSLRGSNTGELFF,TGTGCCAGCAGCCTCAGGGGATCGAACACCGGGGAGCTGTTTTTT
TRBV5-5,.,TRBJ1-6,.,CASSLDPLLQYSPLHF,TGTGCCAGCAGCCTCGACCCTCTTCTGCAATATTCACCCCTCCACTTT
TRBV19,TRBD1,TRBJ1-3,.,CASSPWTGGNTIYF,TGTGCCAGTAGCCCTTGGACAGGTGGAAACACCATATATTTT
TRBV6-1,.,TRBJ2-1,.,CASSEGVGQANNEQFF,TGTGCCAGCAGTGAAGGGGTTGGGCAGGCGAACAATGAGCAGTTCTTC
TRBV24-1,.,TRBJ1-2,.,CATSESGSYGYTF,TGTGCCACCAGTGAATCGGGGTCCTATGGCTACACCTTC
TRBV15,TRBD2,TRBJ2-7,once,CATSSQLAGGPYEQYF,TGTGCCACCAGCAGCCAACTAGCGGGGGGCCCCTACGAGCAGTACTTC
TRBV5-4,.,TRBJ2-1,.,CASSLRGANEQFF,TGTGCCAGCAGCTTAAGAGGGGCCAATGAGCAGTTCTTC
TRBV4-1,.,TRBJ1-1,.,CASSRQGNTEAFF,TGCGCCAGCAGCCGGCAAGGGAACACTGAAGCTTTCTTT